The 11 T cell receptor beta chains below were found in one sample sequenced in a study of cytomegalovirus exposure and HLA in healthy donors. PCR used 60 Vbeta primers and 13 Jbeta primers. Only in-frame clones appear in the TCRdb table, and some are missing; sequencing was by immunoSEQ multiplex PCR. The table has about 120,000 clones, 15% seen once. Sequenced input: PBMCs. The receptors here all came from a young woman in good health and CMV-seronegative.

The chain uses TRBV5-4 and TRBJ2-7; D is possibly TRBD2 (5 bases). The CDR3 is 15 residues long. Germline loops: CDR1 SGHNT, CDR2 YYREEE (reference sequence). The ends were cut back, 4 bases at V and 2 bases at J, with 16 bases in the middle. CDR3 loop: CASSPVDTGAYEQYF. The DNA for the CDR3 is TGTGCCAGCAGCCCGGTAGACACCGGGGCCTACGAGCAGTACTTC.

The chain is built from TRBV7-2 and TRBJ1-5; tentative D call: TRBD1 (6 bases). V was trimmed by 1 base and J by 7 bases, leaving 8 bases between them. The CDR3 extends over 13 amino acids. The germline CDR1 and CDR2 sequences are SGHTA and FQGNSA. The DNA for the CDR3 is TGTGCCAGCAGCTTAGACAGGGTGCAGCCCCAGCATTTT. Translating gives CASSLDRVQPQHF.

The gene calls are TRBV19 and TRBJ2-7; TRBD1 is a possible D gene (5 bases). The germline gives CDR1 LNHDA, CDR2 SQIVND (reference sequence). Trimming removed 5 bases from V and 1 base from J, with 9 bases in between. CDR3 length: 13 amino acids. The CDR3 protein is CASSVQGSYEQYF. The CDR3 bases are TGTGCCAGTAGTGTCCAGGGTTCCTACGAGCAGTACTTC. The full variable domain, in which reference TRBV19 and TRBJ2-7 provide the parts outside the CDR3, is DGGITQSPKYLFRKEGQNVTLSCEQNLNHDAMYWYRQDPGQGLRLIYYSQIVNDFQKGDIAEGYSVSREKKESFPLTVTSAQKNPTAFYLCASSVQGSYEQYFGPGTRLTVT.

V gene TRBV10-3 combines with J gene TRBJ1-4; D possibly corresponds to TRBD1 (6 bases). The V end was cut by 2 bases, the J end by 7 bases, with 11 bases between. The length of the CDR3 is 14 residues. CDR1 and CDR2 from the germline V gene are ENHRY and SYGVKD. CDR3 coding DNA: TGTGCCATCAGTGAGGAGGGACATGTTGAAAAACTGTTTTTT. It yields the protein CAISEEGHVEKLFF.

The chain carries TRBV7-2 and TRBJ1-6; 12 bases are a match to TRBD1. The V gene end was trimmed by 5 bases and the J gene end by 10 bases; junction bases not matched to a gene: 6. The V gene's germline CDR1 is SGHTA and CDR2 FQGNSA. The CDR3 is 15 amino acids. CDR3 sequence: CASSRDRGPGSPLHF. DNA of the CDR3: TGTGCCAGCAGCCGGGACAGGGGGCCTGGATCACCCCTCCACTTT.

This clone was detected only a few times. This chain joins TRBV11-2 and TRBJ2-1, with 12 bases matching TRBD2. The CDR3 runs to 17 residues. Germline trimming cut 4 bases from V and 4 bases from J; bases unmatched to any gene: 8. Germline loops: CDR1 SGHAT, CDR2 FQNNGV. CDR3 nucleotides: TGTGCCAGCAGCTGGGACGGACTAGCGGGGCTTTACAATGAGCAGTTCTTC. It yields the protein CASSWDGLAGLYNEQFF.

The genes are TRBV27 and TRBJ2-1, with D perhaps TRBD2 (7 bases). Germline CDR1 is MNHEY and CDR2 is SMNVEV (reference sequence). CDR3 length: 14 amino acids. CDR3 sequence reads: CASRVGGRPNEQFF. The CDR3 region has the DNA TGTGCTTCCAGGGTGGGGGGGCGCCCCAATGAGCAGTTCTTC.

A word on this clone: The germline gene is not matched at one end of the junction; a read error may be the cause. The chain links TRBV5-6 to TRBJ1-2, with 7 bases that match TRBD1. The CDR3 has 14 amino acids. CDR1 and CDR2 (germline): SGHDT, YYEEEE. The CDR3 sequence is CASIRQGVNYGYPF. The CDR3 nucleotides read TGTGCCAGCATCAGGCAGGGGGTAAACTATGGCTACCCCTTC.

The rearrangement uses TRBV28 and TRBJ1-5, with D perhaps matching TRBD1 (5 bases). Germline V CDR1 and CDR2: MDHEN, SYDVKM. The CDR3 has 15 amino acids. V lost 8 bases and J 1 base, leaving 15 bases between the germline ends. The CDR3 spells CASGLWGVSNQPQHF. CDR3 sequence (DNA): TGTGCCAGCGGTCTATGGGGCGTCAGCAATCAGCCCCAGCATTTT.

This chain joins TRBV13 and TRBJ2-1; 11 nucleotides line up with TRBD2. The V and J ends lost 5 bases and 10 bases, in that order; junction bases with no gene match: 10. The length of the CDR3 is 15 residues. CDR1 and CDR2 from the germline V gene are PRHDT and FYEKMQ (reference sequence). CDR3 nucleotide sequence: TGTGCCAGCAGCACCCGGACTAGCGGGTCTGGCGAGCAGTTCTTC. Translation gives CASSTRTSGSGEQFF.

V gene TRBV5-5 combines with J gene TRBJ1-1; D unresolved. The CDR3 covers 14 residues. Germline CDR1 is SGHKS and CDR2 is YYEKEE (reference sequence). V shed 0 bases and J shed 4 bases, with 10 bases lying between them. In DNA form, the CDR3 reads TGTGCCAGCAGCTTGGGGGCGGGGTCCACTGAAGCTTTCTTT. Its protein is CASSLGAGSTEAFF.